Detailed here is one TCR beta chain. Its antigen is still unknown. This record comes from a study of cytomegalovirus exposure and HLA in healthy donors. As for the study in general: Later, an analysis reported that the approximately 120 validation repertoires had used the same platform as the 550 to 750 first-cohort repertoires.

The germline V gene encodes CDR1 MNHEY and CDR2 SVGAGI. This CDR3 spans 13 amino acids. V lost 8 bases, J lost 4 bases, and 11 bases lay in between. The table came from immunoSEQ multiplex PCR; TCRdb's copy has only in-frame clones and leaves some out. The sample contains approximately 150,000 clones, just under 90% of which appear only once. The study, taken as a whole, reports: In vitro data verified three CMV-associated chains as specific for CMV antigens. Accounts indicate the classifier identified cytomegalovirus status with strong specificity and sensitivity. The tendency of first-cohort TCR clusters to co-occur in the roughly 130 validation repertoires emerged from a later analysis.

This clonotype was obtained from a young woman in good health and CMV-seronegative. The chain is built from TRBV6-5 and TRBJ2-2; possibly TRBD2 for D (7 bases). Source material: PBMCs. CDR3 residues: CASQRGGTGELFF. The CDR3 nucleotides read TGTGCCAGCCAGAGGGGGGGCACCGGGGAGCTGTTTTTT.